The clone carrying this T cell receptor (beta chain) was observed at least ten times. This entry is derived from a study of regulatory T cells in long-lasting Graves disease. Investigators prepared the TCR beta libraries by applying iRepertoire HTBI primers and Arm-PCR of CDR3 regions. TCRdb re-called the multiplex PCR reads with MiXCR, one entry per CDR3 protein. The sample has a few hundred thousand distinct CDR3 sequences, about 15% seen once. Time point given: newly diagnosed GD, antithyroid drugs for less than 3 months. RNA isolated from PBMCs was used to make the TCR library. In addition, the sample was reused for a study of T cells in Graves' hyperthyroidism and ophthalmopathy.

Here the sequenced sample was peripheral blood mononuclear cells (PBMCs), taken at new diagnosis, from a patient treated with antithyroid drugs. The TCR was taken from a woman aged 40 to 50 with Graves disease.

In DNA form, the CDR3 reads TGTGCCATCAGTGCGGTGAACACTGAAGCTTTCTTT. Amino acid sequence: CAISAVNTEAFF. The chain combines TRBV10-3 with TRBJ1-1; D remains ambiguous. This CDR3 has 12 residues. Trimming pared 4 bases from V and 0 bases from J, leaving 3 bases between. Germline V gene data show CDR1 as ENHRY and CDR2 as SYGVKD.